What follows are 18 T cell receptor beta chains derived from one specimen sequenced in a study of blood T cell repertoires in COVID-19. Profiling relied on immunoSEQ multiplex PCR, and the TCRdb table lists in-frame clones only, not all of them. The sample records about 280,000 clones, 85% being singletons. Specimen: peripheral blood. These receptors all stem from a middle-aged man with active or convalescent COVID-19.

The chain is built from TRBV5-4 and TRBJ2-7; weak D call: TRBD1 (6 bases). With 3 bases removed from V and 0 bases from J, the gap between germline ends came to 10 bases. The CDR3 is 14 residues long. CDR1 and CDR2 (germline): SGHNT, YYREEE (reference sequence). In DNA, the CDR3 is TGTGCCAGCAGCTCGGAAGGGGGCTCCTACGAGCAGTACTTC. Protein: CASSSEGGSYEQYF.

J is TRBJ2-1 and V is TRBV5-4, with D unclear. This CDR3 has 11 residues. The V gene's germline CDR1 is SGHNT and CDR2 YYREEE (reference sequence). V gave up 0 bases and J gave up 12 bases, with 7 bases separating them. The CDR3 loop is CASSLDAGQFF. The CDR3 region has the DNA TGTGCCAGCAGCTTGGACGCCGGGCAGTTCTTC. The full variable domain, completed using reference TRBV5-4 and TRBJ2-1, is ETGVTQSPTHLIKTRGQQVTLRCSSQSGHNTVSWYQQALGQGPQFIFQYYREEENGRGNFPPRFSGLQFPNYSSELNVNALELDDSALYLCASSLDAGQFFGPGTRLTVL.

The chain couples TRBV3-1 (or the pseudogene TRBV3-2) to TRBJ1-1, with 10 bases that match TRBD1. The length of the CDR3 is 13 residues. With V trimmed by 4 bases and J by 5 bases, 1 base remained unmatched. In germline, CDR1 is LGHDT, CDR2 YNNKEL (reference sequence). The CDR3 sequence is CASSRQGATEAFF. The CDR3 DNA reads TGTGCCAGCAGCCGACAGGGGGCGACTGAAGCTTTCTTT.

This clone was seen more than once but under ten times. The chain recombines TRBV19 with TRBJ2-6, with D unclear. There are 14 residues in the CDR3. V lost 7 bases and J 4 bases, leaving 11 bases between the germline ends. Germline loops: CDR1 LNHDA, CDR2 SQIVND (reference sequence). The CDR3 sequence is CASTHPGGANVLTF. CDR3 in DNA: TGTGCCAGTACCCACCCCGGGGGGGCCAACGTCCTGACTTTC. The full variable domain, rest sourced from reference TRBV19 and TRBJ2-6, is DGGITQSPKYLFRKEGQNVTLSCEQNLNHDAMYWYRQDPGQGLRLIYYSQIVNDFQKGDIAEGYSVSREKKESFPLTVTSAQKNPTAFYLCASTHPGGANVLTFGAGSRLTVL.

V is TRBV2 and J is TRBJ2-1, with 7 bases that match TRBD2. CDR1 and CDR2 (germline): SNHLY, FYNNEI. The V segment lost 7 bases and the J segment 1 base; nucleotides outside the gene matches: 4. The CDR3 totals 14 residues. CDR3 in amino acids: CASKLANSYNEQFF. In DNA form, the CDR3 reads TGTGCCAGCAAACTAGCGAATTCCTACAATGAGCAGTTCTTC.

The chain has TRBV19 and TRBJ2-3, with D tentatively TRBD1 (5 bases). The CDR3 runs 15 residues. The germline V and J ends were trimmed by 3 bases and 3 bases, with 13 bases remaining between them. In germline, CDR1 is LNHDA, CDR2 SQIVND (reference sequence). The CDR3 bases are TGTGCCAGTAGTATGGCACCCCAGGGTACAGATACGCAGTATTTT. It translates to CASSMAPQGTDTQYF.

This chain links TRBV5-1 with TRBJ1-4, with 7 nucleotides matching TRBD1. Germline CDR1 is SGHRS and CDR2 is YFSETQ. V was pared by 0 bases and J by 6 bases, with 8 bases of the junction left unmatched. The CDR3 sequence is 16 residues long. CDR3 DNA: TGCGCCAGCAGCTTGGCCGGGGGACAGCCGGATGAAAAACTGTTTTTT. Protein sequence: CASSLAGGQPDEKLFF.

The rearrangement links TRBV28 to TRBJ2-7; possible D gene TRBD2, 5 bases. V was shortened by 2 bases and J by 3 bases, with 11 bases between the two germline ends. The V gene's germline CDR1 is MDHEN and CDR2 SYDVKM. This CDR3 is 14 amino acids long. In DNA, the CDR3 is TGTGCCAGCAGTTTAGCGGGTCGGCGCTACGAGCAGTACTTC. Protein product: CASSLAGRRYEQYF.

This clone was seen just once. The chain links TRBV19 to TRBJ1-5; D gene unclear. The CDR3 consists of 13 residues. V lost 1 base to trimming and J lost 4 bases, with 5 bases between them. Germline V gene sequence: CDR1 LNHDA, CDR2 SQIVND (reference sequence). The CDR3 DNA is TGTGCCAGTAGTATAGTCGGTAATCAGCCCCAGCATTTT. It yields the protein CASSIVGNQPQHF.

The rearrangement uses TRBV2 and TRBJ2-2; 9 nucleotides align to TRBD2. This CDR3 is 15 amino acids long. Germline loops: CDR1 SNHLY, CDR2 FYNNEI. Trimming cost V 8 bases and J 1 base; bases outside gene matches: 5. This chain's CDR3 is CASLGSGRNTGELFF. The CDR3 coding sequence is TGTGCCAGCCTCGGTAGCGGGAGGAACACCGGGGAGCTGTTTTTT. Looking up the rest from reference TRBV2 and TRBJ2-2 gives the full variable domain: EPEVTQTPSHQVTQMGQEVILRCVPISNHLYFYWYRQILGQKVEFLVSFYNNEISEKSEIFDDQFSVERPDGSNFTLKIRSTKLEDSAMYFCASLGSGRNTGELFFGEGSRLTVL.

The rearrangement links TRBV20-1 to TRBJ2-2; possible D gene TRBD2, 6 bases. This CDR3 is built from 15 residues. CDR1 DFQATT and CDR2 SNEGSKA come from the germline V gene (reference sequence). Trimming took 3 bases from V and 4 from J, leaving 15 bases between them. The CDR3 loop reads CSASSTGGITGELFF. The CDR3 region has the DNA TGCAGTGCTAGTTCCACCGGAGGGATCACCGGGGAGCTGTTTTTT.

This sequence joins TRBV6-6 and TRBJ1-1; TRBD1 agrees at 9 bases. After removal of 6 bases from V and 4 bases from J, the junction contained 9 bases not matched to a gene. This CDR3 is 15 amino acids long. Germline CDR1 reads MNHNY; CDR2 reads SVGAGI (reference sequence). The CDR3 coding sequence is TGTGCCAGCAGACCCATACAGGGGGCGTTCACTGAAGCTTTCTTT. Translation: CASRPIQGAFTEAFF.

The chain uses TRBV29-1 and TRBJ1-2, with TRBD1 as a possible D gene (5 bases). The CDR3 runs to 14 residues. V shed 0 bases and J shed 4 bases, with 12 bases lying between them. Germline lookup yields CDR1 SQVTM and CDR2 ANQGSEA. The CDR3 nucleotides are TGCAGCGTTGAAGAGACAGCGCCATTCTATGGCTACACCTTC. Encoded protein: CSVEETAPFYGYTF.

This clone was picked up one time. The gene calls are TRBV7-9 and TRBJ1-2, with 8 bases aligning to TRBD1. CDR1 SEHNR and CDR2 FQNEAQ come from the germline V gene (reference sequence). Losses at the gene ends were 5 bases for V and 9 bases for J; bases not matched to a gene: 11. The CDR3 consists of 14 residues. The CDR3 DNA sequence: TGTGCCAGCAGCACCCCAATTGACAGGGGTCGCTACACCTTC. Its translation is CASSTPIDRGRYTF.

The rearrangement joins TRBV5-1 to TRBJ2-3; TRBD2 agrees at 7 bases. Germline CDR1 reads SGHRS; CDR2 reads YFSETQ. V was pared by 7 bases and J by 3 bases, with 5 bases of the junction left unmatched. The CDR3 sequence is 13 residues long. CDR3 DNA: TGCGCCAGCCGGGCAGCGGGAACAGATACGCAGTATTTT. It codes for CASRAAGTDTQYF.

The chain carries TRBV11-3 and TRBJ2-1; 12 nucleotides agree with TRBD2. After removal of 3 bases from V and 8 bases from J, the junction contained 5 bases not matched to a gene. The CDR3 extends over 15 amino acids. The germline gives CDR1 SGHNT, CDR2 YENEEA. For the CDR3, the DNA is TGTGCCAGCAGCTTGGCTAGCGGGAGGGGGGATGAGCAGTTCTTC. Amino acids: CASSLASGRGDEQFF. Variable domain in full (rest from reference TRBV11-3 and TRBJ2-1): EAGVVQSPRYKIIEKKQPVAFWCNPISGHNTLYWYLQNLGQGPELLIRYENEEAVDDSQLPKDRFSAERLKGVDSTLKIQPAELGDSAVYLCASSLASGRGDEQFFGPGTRLTVL.

The genes are TRBV19 and TRBJ1-1, with 8 bases identical to TRBD1. CDR1 and CDR2 from the germline V gene are LNHDA and SQIVND (reference sequence). The CDR3 spans 15 residues. The J segment lost 5 bases and the V segment lost 8 bases, leaving 13 bases of the junction unmatched. For the CDR3, the DNA is TGTGCCAGTTGGACAGGGAATAAATGGGGAACTGAAGCTTTCTTT. It specifies CASWTGNKWGTEAFF.

In this sample, this clone turned up a few times. J is TRBJ2-1 and V is TRBV7-8; TRBD2 might be the D (5 bases). V was cut by 2 bases and J by 6 bases, with 17 bases left in between. The CDR3 is 16 residues long. Germline V lookup: CDR1 SGHVS, CDR2 FQNEAQ. CDR3 sequence (DNA): TGTGCCAGCAGCTTATCGGGGTTCCGGGCTGCCAATGAGCAGTTCTTC. Its translation: CASSLSGFRAANEQFF.